What follows are 28 T cell receptor beta chains derived from one specimen sequenced in a study of Ad26.COV2.S vaccination and SARS-CoV-2 variants. Data came from immunoSEQ multiplex PCR; TCRdb stores just in-frame clones and leaves some out. The sample includes 350,000 to 400,000 clones, approximately 91% of them seen just once. Noted treatment: around 19 received Ad26.COV2.S at low or high dose, single or two shots; 5 received placebo; per-sample allocation not given. Following the first vaccine or placebo injection, samples were taken on day 63. This material consisted of peripheral blood, taken in a trial of Ad26.COV2.S vaccine versus placebo. The receptor source for this set is a person between 18 and 65 years old who received the Ad26.COV2.S COVID-19 vaccine or a placebo.

V and J are TRBV27 and TRBJ2-7; TRBD2 aligns across 8 bases. The CDR3 length is 13 residues. The germline gives CDR1 MNHEY, CDR2 SMNVEV (reference sequence). Trimming took 3 bases from V and 6 from J; bases not matched to a gene: 4. DNA of the CDR3: TGTGCCAGCAGTTTCCCGGGAGGGGGCGAGCAGTACTTC. Encoded protein: CASSFPGGGEQYF.

This clone was picked up one time. The chain has TRBV19 and TRBJ1-5; 8 bases line up with TRBD1. CDR3 size: 15 residues. V gave up 0 bases and J gave up 7 bases; unmatched junction bases: 5. Germline V gene data show CDR1 as LNHDA and CDR2 as SQIVND (reference sequence). DNA of the CDR3: TGTGCCAGTAGTATAGATCGGACAGGGTACCAGCCCCAGCATTTT. Translated, it gives CASSIDRTGYQPQHF.

The chain combines TRBV4-1 with TRBJ2-7; D possibly corresponds to TRBD1 (6 bases). V shed 1 base and J shed 5 bases, with 15 bases lying between them. The length of the CDR3 is 15 residues. The germline V gene encodes CDR1 MGHRA and CDR2 YSYEKL. The CDR3, as DNA: TGCGCCAGCAGCCAAGTATCAGGGGTGTTAGACGAGCAGTACTTC. Translated, it gives CASSQVSGVLDEQYF.

This clone was seen many times. J is TRBJ1-6 and V is TRBV5-4, with no clear D. The CDR3 length is 17 residues. V was cut by 0 bases and J by 0 bases, with 10 bases left in between. Germline assignment: CDR1 SGHNT and CDR2 YYREEE (reference sequence). The CDR3 nucleotides read TGTGCCAGCAGCTTGGATGGTTTCCGCTCCTATAATTCACCCCTCCACTTT. Translating it yields CASSLDGFRSYNSPLHF. Full variable domain (rest looked up from reference TRBV5-4 and TRBJ1-6): ETGVTQSPTHLIKTRGQQVTLRCSSQSGHNTVSWYQQALGQGPQFIFQYYREEENGRGNFPPRFSGLQFPNYSSELNVNALELDDSALYLCASSLDGFRSYNSPLHFGNGTRLTVT.

The CDR3 DNA reads as TGTGCCAGCGGACAGTCCTACAATGAGCAGTTCTTC. Its translation: CASGQSYNEQFF. The chain has TRBV7-9 and TRBJ2-1; D is perhaps TRBD1 (6 bases). This CDR3 has 12 amino acids. V lost 8 bases to trimming and J lost 1 base, with 6 bases between them. CDR1 is SEHNR and CDR2 is FQNEAQ in the germline V gene (reference sequence).

The gene calls are TRBV4-1 and TRBJ2-1; possible D gene TRBD1, 6 bases. CDR3 length equals 15 residues. Germline V gene sequence: CDR1 MGHRA, CDR2 YSYEKL. V was cut by 5 bases and J by 3 bases, with 14 bases left in between. CDR3 in amino acids: CASSEKSTGYNEQFF. For the CDR3, the DNA is TGCGCCAGCAGCGAAAAATCGACAGGCTACAATGAGCAGTTCTTC.

The V and J genes are TRBV19 and TRBJ2-1; no clear D. V dropped 5 bases and J dropped 6 bases, with 14 bases sitting between them. In germline, CDR1 is LNHDA, CDR2 SQIVND (reference sequence). The CDR3 covers 14 residues. The CDR3 DNA reads TGTGCCAGTAGTCCGACCGGGCCTCGCAATGAGCAGTTCTTC. Encoded protein: CASSPTGPRNEQFF.

This chain connects TRBV5-1 to TRBJ1-6, with a possible D match to TRBD1 (6 bases). V was shortened by 6 bases and J by 4 bases, with 14 bases between the two germline ends. Germline loops: CDR1 SGHRS, CDR2 YFSETQ. The CDR3 totals 15 residues. The CDR3, as DNA: TGCGCCAGCAAGAGGGGGACGGGGTATAATTCACCCCTCCACTTT. Amino acids: CASKRGTGYNSPLHF.

Here the CDR3 DNA reads TGTGCCAGCAGCCAAGGTTCGACAGGGAATTCACCCCTCCACTTT. It yields the protein CASSQGSTGNSPLHF. The V call is TRBV3-1 (or the pseudogene TRBV3-2), the J call TRBJ1-6, with TRBD1 identical over 7 bases. The junction had 4 bases not matched to a gene; V was cut back by 1 base and J by 7 bases. The CDR3 has 15 residues. CDR1 and CDR2 (germline): LGHDT, YNNKEL (reference sequence).

The V gene is TRBV28, the J gene TRBJ1-4; 8 bases align to TRBD1. J lost 0 bases, V lost 5 bases, and 5 bases had no gene match. CDR1 and CDR2 from the germline V gene are MDHEN and SYDVKM. The CDR3 contains 16 residues. For the CDR3, the DNA is TGTGCCAGCAGTATGACAGGGGACGCAACTAATGAAAAACTGTTTTTT. Protein product: CASSMTGDATNEKLFF.

This CDR3 reads CASSQDLTSADPQYF. In DNA form, the CDR3 reads TGTGCCAGCAGCCAAGATTTGACTAGCGCGGATCCGCAGTATTTT. The V call is TRBV3-1 (or the pseudogene TRBV3-2), the J call TRBJ2-3; TRBD2 matches 8 bases. CDR3 length: 15 amino acids. Germline V gives CDR1 LGHDT, CDR2 YNNKEL (reference sequence). The V gene end was trimmed by 0 bases and the J gene end by 10 bases; junction bases not matched to a gene: 9.

The V call is TRBV7-8, the J call TRBJ2-5; 8 bases are a match to TRBD2. After removal of 2 bases from V and 0 bases from J, the junction contained 5 bases not matched to a gene. CDR1 and CDR2 (germline): SGHVS, FQNEAQ. The CDR3 spans 16 residues. The CDR3 spells CASSLRLAGYQETQYF. The CDR3 DNA follows: TGTGCCAGCAGCTTACGTTTAGCGGGGTACCAAGAGACCCAGTACTTC. Looking up the rest from reference TRBV7-8 and TRBJ2-5 gives the full variable domain: GAGVSQSPRYKVAKRGQDVALRCDPISGHVSLFWYQQALGQGPEFLTYFQNEAQLDKSGLPSDRFFAERPEGSVSTLKIQRTQQEDSAVYLCASSLRLAGYQETQYFGPGTRLLVL.

CDR3 sequence reads: CASSLVAGGTDTQYF. The CDR3 region has the DNA TGTGCCAGCAGCTTAGTAGCGGGGGGAACAGATACGCAGTATTTT. This chain links TRBV11-2 with TRBJ2-3; TRBD2 matches at 10 bases. CDR1 and CDR2 from the germline V gene are SGHAT and FQNNGV. The CDR3 spans 15 residues. V lost 1 base and J lost 3; bases outside the gene matches: 1. The full variable domain, completed using reference TRBV11-2 and TRBJ2-3, is EAGVAQSPRYKIIEKRQSVAFWCNPISGHATLYWYQQILGQGPKLLIQFQNNGVVDDSQLPKDRFSAERLKGVDSTLKIQPAKLEDSAVYLCASSLVAGGTDTQYFGPGTRLTVL.

The gene calls are TRBV25-1 and TRBJ1-1, with D possibly TRBD1 on 5 matching bases. There are 14 residues in the CDR3. Germline V lookup: CDR1 MGHDK, CDR2 SYGVNS. V lost 5 bases and J lost 0, with 10 bases in between. This CDR3 reads CASSWGNMNTEAFF. CDR3 bases: TGTGCCAGCAGTTGGGGGAATATGAACACTGAAGCTTTCTTT.

The chain joins TRBV2 to TRBJ2-7; D uncertain. The length of the CDR3 is 12 residues. Per the germline V gene, CDR1 is SNHLY and CDR2 is FYNNEI. Between the trimmed V and J ends, which lost 4 bases and 1 base, there was a span of 5 bases. Written as DNA, the CDR3 is TGTGCCAGCAGTGGGGCTTCCTACGAGCAGTACTTC. Translating it yields CASSGASYEQYF.

The chain links TRBV10-3 to TRBJ1-4; 12 nucleotides agree with TRBD1. Per germline, CDR1 ENHRY and CDR2 SYGVKD. J gave up 6 bases and V 4 bases, and 6 bases lay outside the gene matches. The CDR3 is made up of 16 amino acids. The CDR3 DNA sequence: TGTGCCATCAGTGCGGGACAGGGGGCGTTGTATGAAAAACTGTTTTTT. Encoded protein: CAISAGQGALYEKLFF.

The chain carries TRBV20-1 and TRBJ2-5, with 9 bases matching TRBD2. The J segment lost 2 bases and the V segment lost 3 bases, leaving 7 bases of the junction unmatched. The CDR3 is 15 amino acids. Looked up from germline, CDR1 is DFQATT and CDR2 is SNEGSKA (reference sequence). DNA for the CDR3: TGCAGTGCTAGTCCTCCGCTAGCGGGGCAAGAGACCCAGTACTTC. This codes for CSASPPLAGQETQYF.

V usage is TRBV6-5 and J usage is TRBJ1-1, with D uncertain. Per germline, CDR1 MNHEY and CDR2 SVGAGI. The CDR3 runs to 14 residues. Between the trimmed V and J ends, which lost 7 bases and 7 bases, there was a span of 19 bases. The CDR3 nucleotides read TGTGCCAGCATTTTCGGAGCGGAGAATGGTGAAGCTTTCTTT. Its protein product is CASIFGAENGEAFF.

The V gene is TRBV19, the J gene TRBJ1-1; 10 bases are a match to TRBD1. Germline V gene sequence: CDR1 LNHDA, CDR2 SQIVND (reference sequence). The CDR3 is made up of 14 amino acids. J lost 6 bases, V lost 8 bases, and 9 bases had no gene match. The CDR3 nucleotides are TGTGCCAGTCTCACGCCCGGGACAGGGGCTGAAGCTTTCTTT. Protein sequence: CASLTPGTGAEAFF.

The J gene is TRBJ2-1, the V gene TRBV9; 7 bases are shared with TRBD2. This CDR3 comprises 17 residues. After removal of 3 bases from V and 5 bases from J, the junction contained 14 bases not matched to a gene. Germline V gives CDR1 SGDLS, CDR2 YYNGEE. The DNA of the CDR3 is TGTGCCAGCAGCGCAGACTGGGGACTACCGGTTAACAATGAGCAGTTCTTC. Translating it yields CASSADWGLPVNNEQFF.

The gene calls are TRBV24-1 and TRBJ2-5; no reliable D call. Germline values: CDR1 KGHDR, CDR2 SFDVKD. This CDR3 spans 15 amino acids. V lost 4 bases to trimming and J lost 5 bases, with 16 bases between them. The CDR3 DNA follows: TGTGCCACCAGTGAGTCCGGCCTCGGGCTGGAGACCCAGTACTTC. This sequence encodes CATSESGLGLETQYF.

The V call is TRBV5-1, the J call TRBJ2-7; a weak D match, TRBD1 (5 bases). V lost 1 base to trimming and J lost 7 bases, with 9 bases between them. The length of the CDR3 is 12 residues. Germline V gene sequence: CDR1 SGHRS, CDR2 YFSETQ. CDR3 loop: CASSLWGLEQYF. CDR3 in DNA: TGCGCCAGCAGCTTGTGGGGCCTGGAGCAGTACTTC.

The chain employs TRBV6-5 and TRBJ1-6; D not certain. The CDR3 loop spans 14 amino acids. CDR1 is MNHEY, CDR2 SVGAGI, per germline. Trimming took 6 bases from V and 6 from J, leaving 12 bases between them. The CDR3 DNA reads as TGTGCCAGCAGAACCGGGTCTTCTAATTCACCCCTCCACTTT. Residues: CASRTGSSNSPLHF.

This clone showed up just a few times. This chain's CDR3 is CSVTGTGHGYTF. CDR3 in DNA: TGCAGCGTTACCGGGACCGGCCACGGCTACACCTTC. V is TRBV29-1 and J is TRBJ1-2; D may be TRBD1 (5 bases). The V end lost 5 bases, the J end lost 8 bases, and 15 bases lay between the germline ends. There are 12 residues in the CDR3. Germline lookup yields CDR1 SQVTM and CDR2 ANQGSEA.

The V gene is TRBV20-1, the J gene TRBJ2-3, with D possibly matching TRBD2 (6 bases). Trimming took 3 bases from V and 4 from J, leaving 11 bases between them. Germline V lookup: CDR1 DFQATT, CDR2 SNEGSKA (reference sequence). The CDR3 loop spans 13 amino acids. This CDR3 is CSASLTRADTQYF. Written as DNA, the CDR3 is TGCAGTGCTAGTTTGACTAGGGCAGATACGCAGTATTTT.

The chain has TRBV6-6 and TRBJ2-1; D is possibly TRBD1 (5 bases). Trimming cost V 6 bases and J 8 bases, with 11 bases left between them. CDR3 size: 12 residues. Germline V lookup: CDR1 MNHNY, CDR2 SVGAGI (reference sequence). This chain's CDR3 is CASRGPSYEQFF. The CDR3 DNA is TGTGCCAGCAGGGGGCCCAGCTATGAGCAGTTCTTC.

This chain connects TRBV7-9 to TRBJ1-2, with D uncertain. Trimming stripped 0 bases from V and 4 bases from J, with 6 bases between. CDR3 length: 13 residues. CDR1 SEHNR and CDR2 FQNEAQ come from the germline V gene (reference sequence). The CDR3 DNA sequence: TGTGCCAGCAGCTTAGCAGAAGGCTATGGCTACACCTTC. This translates into CASSLAEGYGYTF.

V and J are TRBV6-5 and TRBJ1-5; the D gene is possibly TRBD1 (6 bases). Germline assignment: CDR1 MNHEY and CDR2 SVGAGI. The CDR3 runs to 14 residues. The germline V and J ends were trimmed by 4 bases and 3 bases, with 10 bases remaining between them. CDR3 DNA sequence: TGTGCCAGCAGTTCAGGGGACCCCAATCAGCCCCAGCATTTT. Encoded protein: CASSSGDPNQPQHF.